The 4 T cell receptor beta chains below all came from one sample that was sequenced in a study of regulatory T cells in long-lasting Graves disease. Arm-PCR of CDR3 regions with iRepertoire HTBI primers generated TCR beta libraries. In TCRdb, the multiplex PCR reads were re-called with MiXCR into one record per CDR3 protein. The sample consists of 200,000 to 250,000 distinct CDR3 sequences, around 20% of them appearing once. Time point defined: newly diagnosed GD, antithyroid drugs for less than 3 months. Researchers made the TCR library from RNA that was extracted from PBMCs. This sample also appeared in a second study, on T cells in Graves' hyperthyroidism and ophthalmopathy.

Specimen: peripheral blood mononuclear cells (PBMCs), collected at new diagnosis, from a patient treated with antithyroid drugs. The receptors shown here come from a woman in her 30s with Graves disease.

The chain recombines TRBV19 with TRBJ1-1, with unresolved D. Germline V gene sequence: CDR1 LNHDA, CDR2 SQIVND (reference sequence). Trimming stripped 0 bases from V and 3 bases from J, with 8 bases between. CDR3 size: 14 residues. CDR3: CASSIEIGDTEAFF. The CDR3 DNA reads as TGTGCCAGTAGTATAGAAATCGGTGACACTGAAGCTTTCTTT.

This clonotype was found many times. V and J are TRBV19 and TRBJ2-1; D possibly corresponds to TRBD2 (6 bases). The CDR3 contains 15 residues. V was pared by 1 base and J by 6 bases, with 13 bases between. Germline V gene data show CDR1 as LNHDA and CDR2 as SQIVND (reference sequence). CDR3 region: CASSIAGGALNEQFF. In DNA form, the CDR3 reads TGTGCCAGTAGTATAGCCGGGGGAGCTCTCAATGAGCAGTTCTTC.

This clonotype was seen many times. The CDR3: CASSPFGGGHSNYGYTF. CDR3 in DNA: TGTGCCAGCAGCCCATTTGGGGGGGGGCACAGTAACTATGGCTACACCTTC. This chain links TRBV7-2 with TRBJ1-2; a weak D match, TRBD1 (6 bases). V gave up 5 bases and J gave up 1 base, with 20 bases separating them. This CDR3 contains 17 residues. Germline lookup yields CDR1 SGHTA and CDR2 FQGNSA.

In this sample, this clonotype turned up many times. One base away lies a much larger clone, so this may be a sequencing read error. The chain joins TRBV2 to TRBJ1-1; 9 bases line up with TRBD1. V dropped 8 bases and J dropped 4; count of bases not matched to a gene: 8. Germline CDR1 is SNHLY and CDR2 is FYNNEI. The CDR3 sequence is 14 residues long. The CDR3 DNA sequence: TGTGCCAGCCACGGGGACAGGGTGAGCACTGAAGCTTTCTTT. It specifies CASHGDRVSTEAFF.